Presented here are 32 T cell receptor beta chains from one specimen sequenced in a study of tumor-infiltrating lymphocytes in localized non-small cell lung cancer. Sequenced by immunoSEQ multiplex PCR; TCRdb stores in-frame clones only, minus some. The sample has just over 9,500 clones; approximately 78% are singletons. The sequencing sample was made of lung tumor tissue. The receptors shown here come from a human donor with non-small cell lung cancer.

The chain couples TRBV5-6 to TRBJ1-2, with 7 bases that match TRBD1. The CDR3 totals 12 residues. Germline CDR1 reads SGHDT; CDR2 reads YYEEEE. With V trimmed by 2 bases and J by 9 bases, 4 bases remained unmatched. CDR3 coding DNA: TGTGCCAGCAGCTTCGGACAGGACCGCTACACCTTC. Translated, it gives CASSFGQDRYTF.

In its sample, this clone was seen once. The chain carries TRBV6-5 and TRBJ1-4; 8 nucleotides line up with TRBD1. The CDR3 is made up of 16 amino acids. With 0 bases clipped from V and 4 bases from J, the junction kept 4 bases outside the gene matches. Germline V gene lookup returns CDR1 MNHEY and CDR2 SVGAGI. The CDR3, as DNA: TGTGCCAGCAGTTACTCGGGACAGGAACTTAATGAAAAACTGTTTTTT. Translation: CASSYSGQELNEKLFF.

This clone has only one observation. CDR3 region: CASSLDRGQKLFF. The CDR3 DNA is TGTGCCAGCAGTTTGGACAGGGGGCAGAAACTGTTTTTT. The gene calls are TRBV6-6 and TRBJ1-4; 11 bases map to TRBD1. The CDR3 totals 13 residues. CDR1 MNHNY and CDR2 SVGAGI come from the germline V gene (reference sequence). V lost 4 bases to trimming and J lost 11 bases; unmatched junction nucleotides: 3.

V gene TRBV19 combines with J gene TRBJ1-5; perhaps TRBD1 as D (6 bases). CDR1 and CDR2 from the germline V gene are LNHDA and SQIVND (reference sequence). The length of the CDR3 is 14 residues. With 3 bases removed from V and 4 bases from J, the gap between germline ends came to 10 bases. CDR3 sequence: CASSITGSNQPQHF. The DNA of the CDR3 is TGTGCCAGTAGTATCACAGGGTCAAATCAGCCCCAGCATTTT.

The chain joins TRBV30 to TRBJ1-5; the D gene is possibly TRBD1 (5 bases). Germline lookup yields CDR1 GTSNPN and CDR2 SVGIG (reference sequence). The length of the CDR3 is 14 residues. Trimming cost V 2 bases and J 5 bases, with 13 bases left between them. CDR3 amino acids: CAWSRGGNYQPQHF. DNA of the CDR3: TGTGCCTGGAGTCGGGGGGGGAACTATCAGCCCCAGCATTTT.

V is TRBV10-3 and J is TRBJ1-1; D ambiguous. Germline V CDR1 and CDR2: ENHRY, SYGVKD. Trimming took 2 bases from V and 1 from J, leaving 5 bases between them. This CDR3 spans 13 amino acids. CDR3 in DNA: TGTGCCATCAGTGAGGGGCCGAACACTGAAGCTTTCTTT. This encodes CAISEGPNTEAFF.

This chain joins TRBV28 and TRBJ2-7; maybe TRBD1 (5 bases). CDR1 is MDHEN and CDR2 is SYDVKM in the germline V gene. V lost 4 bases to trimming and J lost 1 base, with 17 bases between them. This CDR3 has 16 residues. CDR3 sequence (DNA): TGTGCCAGCAGTTCCCCATCCTCGACAGCTTCCTACGAGCAGTACTTC. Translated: CASSSPSSTASYEQYF.

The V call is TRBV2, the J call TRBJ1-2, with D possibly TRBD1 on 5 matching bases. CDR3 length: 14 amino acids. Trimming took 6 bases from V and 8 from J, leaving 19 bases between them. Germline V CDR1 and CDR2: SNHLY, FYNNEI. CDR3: CASRADSQRRGYTF. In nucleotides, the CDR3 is TGTGCCAGCAGGGCAGACAGTCAGCGAAGGGGCTACACCTTC.

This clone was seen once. Written as DNA, the CDR3 is TGTGCCAGCAGCGTGTTGACAACCTACGAGCAGTACTTC. Protein: CASSVLTTYEQYF. The chain carries TRBV5-5 and TRBJ2-7, with D uncertain. The CDR3 spans 13 residues. CDR1 SGHKS and CDR2 YYEKEE come from the germline V gene (reference sequence). The V end lost 4 bases, the J end lost 2 bases, and 10 bases lay between the germline ends.

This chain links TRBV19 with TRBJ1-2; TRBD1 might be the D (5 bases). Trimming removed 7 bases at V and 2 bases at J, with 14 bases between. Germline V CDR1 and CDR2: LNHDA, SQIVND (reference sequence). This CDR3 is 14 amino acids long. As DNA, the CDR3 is TGTGCCAGTACGAGGGGACTCTCGAACTATGGCTACACCTTC. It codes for CASTRGLSNYGYTF.

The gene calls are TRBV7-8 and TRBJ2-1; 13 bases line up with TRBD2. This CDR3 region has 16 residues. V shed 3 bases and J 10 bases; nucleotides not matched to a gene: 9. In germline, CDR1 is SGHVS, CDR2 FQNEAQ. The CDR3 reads CASSFRRLAGGSEQFF. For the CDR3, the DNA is TGTGCCAGCAGCTTTAGGAGACTAGCGGGGGGCTCCGAGCAGTTCTTC.

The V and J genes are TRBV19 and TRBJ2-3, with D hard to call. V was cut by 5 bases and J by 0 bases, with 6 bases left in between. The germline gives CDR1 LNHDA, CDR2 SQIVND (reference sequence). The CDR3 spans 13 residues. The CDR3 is CASSPGSTDTQYF. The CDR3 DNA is TGTGCCAGTAGTCCCGGGAGCACAGATACGCAGTATTTT.

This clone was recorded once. The CDR3 DNA reads TGCGCCAGCAGCTTGGCAGTGGGGTCTTGGACTGAAGCTTTCTTT. This encodes CASSLAVGSWTEAFF. The chain couples TRBV5-1 to TRBJ1-1; D gene ambiguous. The CDR3 runs 15 residues. V was pared by 0 bases and J by 5 bases, with 14 bases between. Germline-derived CDR1 and CDR2 are SGHRS and YFSETQ. The whole variable domain, filled in from reference TRBV5-1 and TRBJ1-1, reads KAGVTQTPRYLIKTRGQQVTLSCSPISGHRSVSWYQQTPGQGLQFLFEYFSETQRNKGNFPGRFSGRQFSNSRSEMNVSTLELGDSALYLCASSLAVGSWTEAFFGQGTRLTVV.

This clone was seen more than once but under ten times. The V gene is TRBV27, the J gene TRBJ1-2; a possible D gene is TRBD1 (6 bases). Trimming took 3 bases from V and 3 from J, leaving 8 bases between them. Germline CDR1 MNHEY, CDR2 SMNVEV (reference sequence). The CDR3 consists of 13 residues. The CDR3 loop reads CASSLEGDYGYTF. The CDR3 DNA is TGTGCCAGCAGTTTGGAGGGGGACTATGGCTACACCTTC.

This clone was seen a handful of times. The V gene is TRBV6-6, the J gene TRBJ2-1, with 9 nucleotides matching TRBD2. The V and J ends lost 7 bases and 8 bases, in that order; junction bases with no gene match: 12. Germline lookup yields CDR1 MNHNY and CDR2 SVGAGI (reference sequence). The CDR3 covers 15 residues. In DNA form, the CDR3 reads TGTGCCAGCACCCCGCCAGCGGGAGGCCGGCATGAGCAGTTCTTC. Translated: CASTPPAGGRHEQFF.

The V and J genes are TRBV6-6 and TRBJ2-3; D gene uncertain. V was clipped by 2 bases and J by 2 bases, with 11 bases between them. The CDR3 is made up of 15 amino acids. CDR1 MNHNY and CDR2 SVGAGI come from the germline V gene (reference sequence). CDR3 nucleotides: TGTGCCAGCAGTTACGACCGGGCCCCCACAGATACGCAGTATTTT. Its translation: CASSYDRAPTDTQYF.

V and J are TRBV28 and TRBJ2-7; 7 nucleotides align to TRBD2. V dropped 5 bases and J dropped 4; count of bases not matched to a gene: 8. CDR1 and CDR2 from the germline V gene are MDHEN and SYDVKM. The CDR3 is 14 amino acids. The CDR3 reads CASSTGRGGYEQYF. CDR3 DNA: TGTGCCAGCAGTACGGGGAGGGGCGGGTACGAGCAGTACTTC.

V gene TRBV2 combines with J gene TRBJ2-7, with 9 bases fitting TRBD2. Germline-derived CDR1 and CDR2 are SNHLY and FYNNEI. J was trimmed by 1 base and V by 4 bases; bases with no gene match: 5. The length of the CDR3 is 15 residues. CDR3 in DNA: TGTGCCAGCAGTGGGCGACTAGCGGCGTCCTACGAGCAGTACTTC. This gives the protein CASSGRLAASYEQYF.

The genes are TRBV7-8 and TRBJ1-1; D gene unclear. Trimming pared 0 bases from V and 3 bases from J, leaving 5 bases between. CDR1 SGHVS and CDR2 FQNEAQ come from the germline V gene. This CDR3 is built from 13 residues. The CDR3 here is CASSLAEDTEAFF. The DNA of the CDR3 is TGTGCCAGCAGCTTAGCTGAGGACACTGAAGCTTTCTTT. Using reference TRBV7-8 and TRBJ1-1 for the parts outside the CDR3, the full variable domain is GAGVSQSPRYKVAKRGQDVALRCDPISGHVSLFWYQQALGQGPEFLTYFQNEAQLDKSGLPSDRFFAERPEGSVSTLKIQRTQQEDSAVYLCASSLAEDTEAFFGQGTRLTVV.

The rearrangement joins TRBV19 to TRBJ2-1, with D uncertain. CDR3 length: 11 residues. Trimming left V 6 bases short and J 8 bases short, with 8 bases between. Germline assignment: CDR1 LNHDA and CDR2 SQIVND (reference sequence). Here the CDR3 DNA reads TGTGCCAGTAGAAAAGCTCATGAGCAGTTCTTC. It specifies CASRKAHEQFF.

The CDR3 sequence is CAWSAGTTIGGEKLFF. CDR3 nucleotides: TGTGCCTGGAGTGCCGGGACAACAATCGGAGGTGAAAAACTGTTTTTT. V gene TRBV30 combines with J gene TRBJ1-4; D is possibly TRBD1 (6 bases). Between the trimmed V and J ends, which lost 1 base and 7 bases, there was a span of 19 bases. Germline V gene lookup returns CDR1 GTSNPN and CDR2 SVGIG (reference sequence). The CDR3 loop spans 16 amino acids.

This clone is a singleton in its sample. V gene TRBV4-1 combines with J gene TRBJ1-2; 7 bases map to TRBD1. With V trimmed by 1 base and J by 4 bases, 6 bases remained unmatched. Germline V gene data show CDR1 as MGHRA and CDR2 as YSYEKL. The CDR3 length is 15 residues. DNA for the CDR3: TGCGCCAGCAGCCAAGGGGGGGGACAGCTCTATGGCTACACCTTC. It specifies CASSQGGGQLYGYTF.

The CDR3 loop is CASPWSYGYTF. The CDR3 nucleotides are TGTGCCTCACCTTGGTCCTATGGCTACACCTTC. The chain employs TRBV30 and TRBJ1-2; D is uncertain. The CDR3 extends over 11 amino acids. Germline-derived CDR1 and CDR2 are GTSNPN and SVGIG (reference sequence). V was shortened by 7 bases and J by 4 bases, with 10 bases between the two germline ends.

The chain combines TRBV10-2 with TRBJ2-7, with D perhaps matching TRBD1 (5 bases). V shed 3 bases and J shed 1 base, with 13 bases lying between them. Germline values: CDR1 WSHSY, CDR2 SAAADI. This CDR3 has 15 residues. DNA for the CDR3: TGCGCCAGCAGTGATAGAGCAGGGTGGTCCTACGAGCAGTACTTC. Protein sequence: CASSDRAGWSYEQYF.

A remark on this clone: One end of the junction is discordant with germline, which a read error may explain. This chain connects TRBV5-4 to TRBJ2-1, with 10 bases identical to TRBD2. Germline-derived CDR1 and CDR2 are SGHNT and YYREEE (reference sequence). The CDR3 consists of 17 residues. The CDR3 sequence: CASTDFSGRPFNNEHFF. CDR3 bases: TGTGCCAGCACCGATTTTAGCGGGAGGCCCTTCAACAATGAGCATTTCTTC.

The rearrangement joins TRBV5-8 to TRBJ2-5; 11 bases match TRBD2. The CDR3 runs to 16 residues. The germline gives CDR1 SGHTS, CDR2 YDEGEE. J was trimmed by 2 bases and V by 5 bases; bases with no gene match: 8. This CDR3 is CASSPLAGGDQETQYF. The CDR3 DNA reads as TGTGCCAGCAGTCCTCTAGCGGGGGGCGATCAAGAGACCCAGTACTTC. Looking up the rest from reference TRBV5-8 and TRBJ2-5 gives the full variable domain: EAGVTQSPTHLIKTRGQQATLRCSPISGHTSVYWYQQALGLGLQFLLWYDEGEERNRGNFPPRFSGRQFPNYSSELNVNALELEDSALYLCASSPLAGGDQETQYFGPGTRLLVL.

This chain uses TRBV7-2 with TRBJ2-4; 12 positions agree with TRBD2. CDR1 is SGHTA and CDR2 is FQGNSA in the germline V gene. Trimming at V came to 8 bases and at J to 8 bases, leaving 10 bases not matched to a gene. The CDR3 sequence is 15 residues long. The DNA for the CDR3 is TGTGCCAGCCGTCTAGCGGGAGGGTTGAATGACATTCAGTACTTC. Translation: CASRLAGGLNDIQYF. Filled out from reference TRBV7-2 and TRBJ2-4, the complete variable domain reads GAGVSQSPSNKVTEKGKDVELRCDPISGHTALYWYRQSLGQGLEFLIYFQGNSAPDKSGLPSDRFSAERTGGSVSTLTIQRTQQEDSAVYLCASRLAGGLNDIQYFGAGTRLSVL.

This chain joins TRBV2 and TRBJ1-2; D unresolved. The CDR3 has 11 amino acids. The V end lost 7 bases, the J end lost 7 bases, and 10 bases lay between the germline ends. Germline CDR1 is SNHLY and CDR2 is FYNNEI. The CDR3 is CASMESLGYTF. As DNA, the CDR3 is TGTGCCAGCATGGAGAGCCTTGGCTACACCTTC.

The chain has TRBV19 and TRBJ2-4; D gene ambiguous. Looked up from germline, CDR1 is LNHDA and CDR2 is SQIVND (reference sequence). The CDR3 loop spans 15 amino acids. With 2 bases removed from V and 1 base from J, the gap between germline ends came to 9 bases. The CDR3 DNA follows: TGTGCCAGTAGTATACCCCTAGGGGCCAAAAACATTCAGTACTTC. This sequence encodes CASSIPLGAKNIQYF. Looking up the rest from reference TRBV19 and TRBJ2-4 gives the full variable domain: DGGITQSPKYLFRKEGQNVTLSCEQNLNHDAMYWYRQDPGQGLRLIYYSQIVNDFQKGDIAEGYSVSREKKESFPLTVTSAQKNPTAFYLCASSIPLGAKNIQYFGAGTRLSVL.

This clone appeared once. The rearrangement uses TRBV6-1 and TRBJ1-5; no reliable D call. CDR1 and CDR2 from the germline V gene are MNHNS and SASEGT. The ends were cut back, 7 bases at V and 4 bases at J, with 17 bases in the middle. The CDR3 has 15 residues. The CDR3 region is CASKLGLSGNQPQHF. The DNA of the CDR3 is TGTGCCAGCAAGTTGGGCCTTTCGGGGAATCAGCCCCAGCATTTT.

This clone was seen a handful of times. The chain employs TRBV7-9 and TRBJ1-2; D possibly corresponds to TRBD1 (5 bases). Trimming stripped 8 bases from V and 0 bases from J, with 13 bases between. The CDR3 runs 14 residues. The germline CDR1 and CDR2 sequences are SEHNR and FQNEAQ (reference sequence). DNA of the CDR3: TGTGCCAGCGGGACGGAATCCCCTAACTATGGCTACACCTTC. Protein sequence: CASGTESPNYGYTF.

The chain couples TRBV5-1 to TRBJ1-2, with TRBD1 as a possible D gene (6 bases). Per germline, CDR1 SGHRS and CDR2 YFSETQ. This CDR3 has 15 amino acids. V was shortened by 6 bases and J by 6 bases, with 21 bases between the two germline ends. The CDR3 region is CASNSGTTGMDGYTF. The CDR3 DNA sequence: TGCGCCAGCAACTCCGGGACAACCGGAATGGATGGCTACACCTTC.